The T cell receptor beta chain described here comes from a study of T cell responses to AZD1222 COVID-19 vaccine. Some clones are missing from TCRdb's copy, which holds only in-frame ones; the method was immunoSEQ multiplex PCR. The sample consists of over 100,000 clones, more than 75% of them appearing once. A word on this clone: Antigen: not known.

Study-level results: Baseline serology detected seropositivity in only six AZD1222 recipients.

CDR1 is LGHDT and CDR2 is YNNKEL in the germline V gene (reference sequence). The CDR3 covers 13 residues. Deletions cut 5 bases from V and 10 bases from J, with 15 bases between. This specimen was peripheral blood, taken 28 days after the second AZD1222 dose. The chain uses TRBV3-1 (or the pseudogene TRBV3-2) and TRBJ2-1; D unclear. This clonotype was sampled from an adult who received the AZD1222 COVID-19 vaccine. DNA of the CDR3: TGTGCCAGCAGCTCCCTGATCTTCGGGGAGCAGTTCTTC. Translated, it gives CASSSLIFGEQFF.